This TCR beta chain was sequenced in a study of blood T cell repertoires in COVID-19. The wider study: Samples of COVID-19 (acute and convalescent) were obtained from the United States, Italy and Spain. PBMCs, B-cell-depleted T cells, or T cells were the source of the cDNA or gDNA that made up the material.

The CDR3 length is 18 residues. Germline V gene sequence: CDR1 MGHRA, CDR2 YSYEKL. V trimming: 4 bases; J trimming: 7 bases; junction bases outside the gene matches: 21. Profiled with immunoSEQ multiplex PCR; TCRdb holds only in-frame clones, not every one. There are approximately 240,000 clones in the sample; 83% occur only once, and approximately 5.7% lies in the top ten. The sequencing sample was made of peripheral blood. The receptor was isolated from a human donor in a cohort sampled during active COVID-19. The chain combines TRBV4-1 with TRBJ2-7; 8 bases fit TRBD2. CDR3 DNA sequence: TGCGCCAGCAGCCCCCATTACTCGGGAGCGGGGGCGACCGGGGAGCAGTACTTC. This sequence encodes CASSPHYSGAGATGEQYF.